This TCR beta chain was sequenced during a study of immune heterogeneity within non-small cell lung tumors. The CDR3 length is 15 residues. The germline gives CDR1 SGHRS, CDR2 YFSETQ. With 2 bases removed from V and 3 bases from J, the gap between germline ends came to 14 bases. TCRs were amplified from 600 ng gDNA of bulk tumor per sample. Several far-apart biopsies were taken per primary tumor during surgery. Patients underwent curative surgery for non-small cell lung cancer (untreated and newly diagnosed). Many counts were recorded for this clonotype. TCR beta CDR3 was amplified by multiplex PCR using 32 V and 13 J primers. TCRdb passed the multiplex PCR reads through MiXCR, listing each CDR3 protein once. The sample lists about 11,000 distinct CDR3 sequences, more than 25% occurring once.

Sample: lung tumor tissue. The rearrangement joins TRBV5-1 to TRBJ1-2, with D unresolved. The sequence was obtained from a woman between 45 and 60 years old with non-small cell lung cancer. Here the CDR3 reads CASSFMEGPHYGYTF. The DNA of the CDR3 is TGCGCCAGCAGCTTTATGGAGGGTCCTCACTATGGCTACACCTTC.